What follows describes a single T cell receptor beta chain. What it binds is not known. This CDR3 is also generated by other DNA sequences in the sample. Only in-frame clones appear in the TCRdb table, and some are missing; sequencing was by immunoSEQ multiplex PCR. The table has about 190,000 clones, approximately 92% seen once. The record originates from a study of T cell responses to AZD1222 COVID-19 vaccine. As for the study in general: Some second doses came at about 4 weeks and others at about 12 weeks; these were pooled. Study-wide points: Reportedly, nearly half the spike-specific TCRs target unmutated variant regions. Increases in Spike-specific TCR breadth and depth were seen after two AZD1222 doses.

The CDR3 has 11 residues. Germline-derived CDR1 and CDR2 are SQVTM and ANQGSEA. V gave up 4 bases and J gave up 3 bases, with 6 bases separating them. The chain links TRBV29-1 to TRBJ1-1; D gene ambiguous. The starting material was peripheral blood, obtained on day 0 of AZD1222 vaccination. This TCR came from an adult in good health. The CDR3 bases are TGCAGCGTTGTCAGAGACACTGAAGCTTTCTTT. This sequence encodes CSVVRDTEAFF.